This T cell receptor beta chain was recovered during a study of blood T cell repertoires in COVID-19. About the research overall: There were acute and convalescent COVID-19 samples, and they came from the United States, Italy and Spain.

In the authors' methods: Reference gene primer amplification in the assay estimated nucleated cell counts. TCRdb keeps only in-frame clones here, not all; method: immunoSEQ multiplex PCR. V, J and clone size are those of that table, while D and trimming were read from the DNA. The sample lists 75,000 to 100,000 clones; around nine tenths were seen once. This CDR3 spans 15 amino acids. Source material: peripheral blood. The rearrangement uses TRBV21-1 and TRBJ2-7; the table gives TRBD2 as D, unverified against the DNA. TRBV21-1 is termed a pseudogene. The receptor was isolated from a woman aged 80 or older with acute or convalescent COVID-19. The CDR3 sequence: CASTPRGQGLYEQYF. CDR3 DNA: TGTGCCAGCACCCCGCGGGGGCAGGGCCTCTACGAGCAGTACTTC.